The 18 T cell receptor beta chains presented below share a single source sample, sequenced in a study of blood T cell repertoires in COVID-19. Some clones are missing from TCRdb's copy, which holds only in-frame ones; the method was immunoSEQ multiplex PCR. The sample shows some 350,000 clones, approximately 82% of them seen only once. The sequencing input was peripheral blood. The origin of the receptors is a man aged 30 to 45 with active or convalescent COVID-19.

The gene calls are TRBV7-2 and TRBJ2-2, with 7 nucleotides matching TRBD2. J was trimmed by 4 bases and V by 9 bases; bases with no gene match: 8. Germline lookup yields CDR1 SGHTA and CDR2 FQGNSA. The CDR3 is made up of 14 amino acids. This chain's CDR3 is CARMGAGSTGELFF. Here the CDR3 DNA reads TGTGCCAGGATGGGAGCGGGATCCACCGGGGAGCTGTTTTTT.

The chain uses TRBV10-3 and TRBJ1-2, with 8 bases that match TRBD1. The V and J ends lost 0 bases and 8 bases, in that order; junction bases with no gene match: 8. There are 15 residues in the CDR3. Germline V gene data show CDR1 as ENHRY and CDR2 as SYGVKD. The CDR3 here is CAISESGTGTIGYTF. The CDR3 DNA follows: TGTGCCATCAGTGAGTCCGGGACAGGAACTATCGGCTACACCTTC.

This CDR3 is CASSLTSGSYNPSYNEQFF. The CDR3 DNA reads TGTGCCAGCAGCCTGACTAGCGGGAGTTATAACCCCTCCTACAATGAGCAGTTCTTC. The chain has TRBV7-8 and TRBJ2-1; 12 nucleotides line up with TRBD2. The CDR3 contains 19 residues. In germline, CDR1 is SGHVS, CDR2 FQNEAQ. The trim removed 5 bases at V and 0 bases at J, leaving 11 bases unmatched. The complete variable domain, with remaining parts taken from reference TRBV7-8 and TRBJ2-1, reads GAGVSQSPRYKVAKRGQDVALRCDPISGHVSLFWYQQALGQGPEFLTYFQNEAQLDKSGLPSDRFFAERPEGSVSTLKIQRTQQEDSAVYLCASSLTSGSYNPSYNEQFFGPGTRLTVL.

This clone was observed a few times. V and J are TRBV4-2 and TRBJ1-1; D is undetermined. CDR1 and CDR2 from the germline V gene are LGHNA and YNFKEQ. The CDR3 runs to 14 residues. Trimming stripped 4 bases from V and 2 bases from J, with 11 bases between. The CDR3 spells CASSPGAPNTEAFF. CDR3 in DNA: TGTGCCAGCAGCCCCGGAGCACCAAACACTGAAGCTTTCTTT.

About this clone itself: Within the sample, other DNA sequences also encode this same CDR3. This sequence joins TRBV7-3 and TRBJ1-1; tentatively, D is TRBD1 (6 bases). The CDR3 extends over 14 amino acids. V was shortened by 5 bases and J by 5 bases, with 15 bases between the two germline ends. CDR1 and CDR2 (germline): SGHTA, FQGTGA. The CDR3 loop is CASSPTGGRTEAFF. The CDR3 coding sequence is TGTGCCAGCAGCCCGACAGGCGGTCGGACTGAAGCTTTCTTT.

The chain combines TRBV11-2 with TRBJ2-2; the D gene is possibly TRBD1 (6 bases). Looked up from germline, CDR1 is SGHAT and CDR2 is FQNNGV. Deletions cut 5 bases from V and 1 base from J, with 11 bases between. CDR3 length equals 15 residues. The CDR3 DNA follows: TGTGCCAGCAGCCCTCGACAGGTGAACACCGGGGAGCTGTTTTTT. Translating gives CASSPRQVNTGELFF.

The chain is built from TRBV7-9 and TRBJ2-1, with D perhaps TRBD2 (6 bases). The CDR3 is made up of 16 amino acids. Germline loops: CDR1 SEHNR, CDR2 FQNEAQ (reference sequence). V was shortened by 4 bases and J by 7 bases, with 20 bases between the two germline ends. The CDR3 sequence: CASSSLGSRWVNEQFF. The CDR3 DNA reads as TGTGCCAGCAGCTCCCTCGGGAGCCGGTGGGTGAATGAGCAGTTCTTC.

V usage is TRBV2 and J usage is TRBJ2-7; 7 bases agree with TRBD1. The CDR3 loop spans 14 amino acids. Germline V gene data show CDR1 as SNHLY and CDR2 as FYNNEI. J lost 3 bases, V lost 6 bases, and 8 bases had no gene match. The CDR3 coding sequence is TGTGCCAGCAGGAGGGACAGAAACAACTACGAGCAGTACTTC. Amino acid sequence: CASRRDRNNYEQYF.

This chain uses TRBV2 with TRBJ2-7, with TRBD1 identical over 8 bases. In germline, CDR1 is SNHLY, CDR2 FYNNEI. This CDR3 contains 14 residues. Trimming took 7 bases from V and 2 from J; bases not matched to a gene: 7. The CDR3 DNA reads as TGTGCCAGCACAAGAGACAGGGGCCCCTACGAGCAGTACTTC. Protein sequence: CASTRDRGPYEQYF.

The V and J genes are TRBV11-1 and TRBJ2-2; 7 bases map to TRBD1. The germline gives CDR1 SGHAT, CDR2 FQDESV (reference sequence). V was clipped by 0 bases and J by 3 bases; unmatched bases: 1. CDR3 length equals 15 residues. CDR3 loop: CASSLATGHTGELFF. The CDR3 nucleotides are TGTGCCAGCAGCTTAGCGACAGGGCACACCGGGGAGCTGTTTTTT.

This clone was picked up a small number of times. The rearrangement links TRBV5-1 to TRBJ1-1; 8 bases map to TRBD1. Germline loops: CDR1 SGHRS, CDR2 YFSETQ. The CDR3 runs 15 residues. After removal of 4 bases from V and 4 bases from J, the junction contained 9 bases not matched to a gene. CDR3 in DNA: TGCGCCAGCAGCCGCTCCGGACAGGGCGGCACTGAAGCTTTCTTT. As protein: CASSRSGQGGTEAFF.

V usage is TRBV30 and J usage is TRBJ1-1, with TRBD1 matching 9 bases. The germline CDR1 and CDR2 sequences are GTSNPN and SVGIG (reference sequence). The CDR3 is 11 residues long. V lost 5 bases, J lost 6 bases, and 1 base stayed unmatched. The CDR3 DNA sequence: TGTGCCTGGGGGGACAGGGCTGAAGCTTTCTTT. It encodes CAWGDRAEAFF.

This rearrangement joins TRBV4-1 to TRBJ2-3; 8 bases line up with TRBD2. This CDR3 region has 17 residues. Germline CDR1 reads MGHRA; CDR2 reads YSYEKL. With 0 bases clipped from V and 3 bases from J, the junction kept 8 bases outside the gene matches. CDR3: CASSQEGGAGGTDTQYF. CDR3 bases: TGCGCCAGCAGCCAAGAAGGAGGCGCGGGAGGAACAGATACGCAGTATTTT.

The V and J genes are TRBV27 and TRBJ2-2, with 9 bases aligning to TRBD1. Germline CDR1 MNHEY, CDR2 SMNVEV (reference sequence). The CDR3 contains 15 residues. Losses at the gene ends were 6 bases for V and 4 bases for J; bases not matched to a gene: 6. CDR3 bases: TGTGCCAGCAGAAATACGGGACAGGGCACCGGGGAGCTGTTTTTT. This translates into CASRNTGQGTGELFF.

V usage is TRBV28 and J usage is TRBJ2-7; 9 nucleotides line up with TRBD1. Germline V lookup: CDR1 MDHEN, CDR2 SYDVKM. V dropped 6 bases and J dropped 5; count of bases not matched to a gene: 11. There are 15 residues in the CDR3. The CDR3 DNA is TGTGCCAGCAGACCTGCCAGGACAGGGGACGACGAGCAGTACTTC. Translation: CASRPARTGDDEQYF.

The chain uses TRBV5-4 and TRBJ2-1; D not certain. Germline loops: CDR1 SGHNT, CDR2 YYREEE (reference sequence). Trimming removed 4 bases at V and 0 bases at J, with 14 bases between. The CDR3 length is 16 residues. Here the CDR3 DNA reads TGTGCCAGCAGCCTCATAGACTTTAGCTCCTACAATGAGCAGTTCTTC. It translates to CASSLIDFSSYNEQFF.

The chain joins TRBV19 to TRBJ2-1, with D maybe TRBD2 (5 bases). Germline loops: CDR1 LNHDA, CDR2 SQIVND (reference sequence). V was shortened by 3 bases and J by 9 bases, with 15 bases between the two germline ends. This CDR3 is 14 amino acids long. The CDR3 protein is CASSILAYSSEQFF. CDR3 nucleotides: TGTGCCAGTAGTATCCTAGCTTATAGCAGTGAGCAGTTCTTC.

The chain recombines TRBV30 with TRBJ2-7, with D maybe TRBD2 (6 bases). Germline CDR1 GTSNPN, CDR2 SVGIG (reference sequence). The V end lost 6 bases, the J end lost 0 bases, and 15 bases lay between the germline ends. This CDR3 is 14 amino acids long. CDR3 amino acids: CACISGRSSYEQYF. For the CDR3, the DNA is TGTGCCTGCATTAGCGGTCGAAGCTCCTACGAGCAGTACTTC.